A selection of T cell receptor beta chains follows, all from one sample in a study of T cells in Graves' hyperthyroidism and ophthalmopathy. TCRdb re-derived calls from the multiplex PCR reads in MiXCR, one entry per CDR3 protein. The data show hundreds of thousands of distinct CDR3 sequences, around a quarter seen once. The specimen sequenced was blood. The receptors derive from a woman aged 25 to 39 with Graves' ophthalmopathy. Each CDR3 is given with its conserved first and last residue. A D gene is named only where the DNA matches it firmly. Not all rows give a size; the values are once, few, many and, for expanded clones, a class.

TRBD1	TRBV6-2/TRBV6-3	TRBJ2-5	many	TGTGCCAGCAGTTCCCACAGGGGGCGAAGGGAGACCCAGTACTTC	CASSSHRGRRETQYF
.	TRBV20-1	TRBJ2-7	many	TGCAGTGCTGCCGGGCCCTCAGCCGGCGAGCAGTACTTC	CSAAGPSAGEQYF
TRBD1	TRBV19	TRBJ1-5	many	TGTGCCAGTAGGCTGACAGGGTTAAGTCAGCCCCAGCATTTT	CASRLTGLSQPQHF
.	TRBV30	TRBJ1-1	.	TGTGCCTGGACGGGACAAAGGAACACTGAAGCTTTCTTT	CAWTGQRNTEAFF
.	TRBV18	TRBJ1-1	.	TGTGCCAGCTCACCAAGGGACATGAACACTGAAGCTTTCTTT	CASSPRDMNTEAFF
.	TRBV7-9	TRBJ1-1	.	TGTGCCAGCAGCTTAGACTATAAGCCCACTGAAGCTTTCTTT	CASSLDYKPTEAFF
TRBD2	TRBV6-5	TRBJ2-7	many	TGTGCCAGCAGTTCCCCGGGACTAGCGAGGGAGCAGTACTTC	CASSSPGLAREQYF
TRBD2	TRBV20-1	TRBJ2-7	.	TGCAGTGCTAGCGGGAGGGCCGGCTTTCCTTACTTC	CSASGRAGFPYF
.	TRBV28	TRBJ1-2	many	TGTGCCAGCAGTTTATCTTCGCTGGGGCTCTATGGCTACACCTTC	CASSLSSLGLYGYTF
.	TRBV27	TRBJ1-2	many	TGTGCCAGCAGAAGGACGTCGGCTAACTATGGCTACACCTTC	CASRRTSANYGYTF
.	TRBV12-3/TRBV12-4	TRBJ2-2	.	TGTGCCAGCAGTCCCCGGGCCAACACCGGGGAGCTGTTTTTT	CASSPRANTGELFF
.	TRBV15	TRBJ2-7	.	TGTGCCACCAGCAGAGCCGGGACGTCCTACGAGCAGTACTTC	CATSRAGTSYEQYF
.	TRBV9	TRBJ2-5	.	TGTGCCAGCAGCGCGGCCACGTACCTCCAAGAGACCCAGTACTTC	CASSAATYLQETQYF
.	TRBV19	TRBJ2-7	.	TGTGCCAGCATTGACAGGGAGGGGATTGGCGAGCAGTACTTC	CASIDREGIGEQYF
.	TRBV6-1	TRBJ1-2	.	TGTGCCAGCAGTGAAGAGACAGGACTTGGCGGAGGCTACACCTTC	CASSEETGLGGGYTF
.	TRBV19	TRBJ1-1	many	TGTGCCAGTAGTCGTCACCCCCCGGGGATGAACACTGAAGCTTTCTTT	CASSRHPPGMNTEAFF
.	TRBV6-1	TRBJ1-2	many	TGTGCCAGCAGTCTCATCGGCGGGGAAAACTATGGCTACACCTTC	CASSLIGGENYGYTF
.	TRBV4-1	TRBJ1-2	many	TGCGCCAGCAGCCAAGAAGGGACCCCGGGGTATGGCTACACCTTC	CASSQEGTPGYGYTF
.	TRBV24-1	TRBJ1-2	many	TGTGCCACCAGTGATTTTCGGCAGGGTTATGGCTACACCTTC	CATSDFRQGYGYTF
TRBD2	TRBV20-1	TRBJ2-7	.	TGCAGTGCTAGGCCCCCAACCACGACTAGCGGGGACGAGCAGTACTTC	CSARPPTTTSGDEQYF
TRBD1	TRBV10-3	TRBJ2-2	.	TGTGCCATCAGTGAGAAGGCCGACAGGGGGTCCGGGGAGCTGTTTTTT	CAISEKADRGSGELFF
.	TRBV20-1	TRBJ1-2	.	TGCAGTGCTAGCGCCACAGGGACCTCCAACTATGGCTACACCTTC	CSASATGTSNYGYTF
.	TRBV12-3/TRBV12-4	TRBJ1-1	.	TGTGCCAGCAGTTTGGCTTCTGGGGCTGAAGCTTTCTTT	CASSLASGAEAFF
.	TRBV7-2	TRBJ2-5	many	TGTGCCAGCAGCCCCCGCTGGGGACAAGAGACCCAGTACTTC	CASSPRWGQETQYF
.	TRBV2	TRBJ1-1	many	TGTGCCAGCAGTGAAGAGAGTAACGCTGAAGCTTTCTTT	CASSEESNAEAFF
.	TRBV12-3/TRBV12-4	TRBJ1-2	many	TGTGCCAGCCGGTCCAGGGATAACTATGGCTACACCTTC	CASRSRDNYGYTF
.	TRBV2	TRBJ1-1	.	TGTGCCAGCAGGGCGGAGTTGTACACTGAAGCTTTCTTT	CASRAELYTEAFF
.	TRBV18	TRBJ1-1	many	TGTGCCAGCTCACCGACCGAGAGGGGAACTGAAGCTTTCTTT	CASSPTERGTEAFF
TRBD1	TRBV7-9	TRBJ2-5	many	TGTGCCAGCAACGAAGGGGGCCAGGGACGTTTGGAGACCCAGTACTTC	CASNEGGQGRLETQYF
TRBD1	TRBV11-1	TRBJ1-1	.	TGTGCCAGCAGCGGCAGGGGGCGGAACACTGAAGCTTTCTTT	CASSGRGRNTEAFF
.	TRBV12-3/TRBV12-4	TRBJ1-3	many	TGTGCCAGCAGTTCCTCGACCGCTAGCACCATATATTTT	CASSSSTASTIYF
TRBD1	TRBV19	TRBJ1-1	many	TGTGCCAGTAGTATAGATTCACGGACAGGGAACACTGAAGCTTTCTTT	CASSIDSRTGNTEAFF
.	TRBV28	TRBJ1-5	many	TGTGCCAGCACCCCTTTTGGGTCCAATCAGCCCCAGCATTTT	CASTPFGSNQPQHF
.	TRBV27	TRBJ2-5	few	TGTGCCAGCAGGCCTGGGTGGGGGTATCAAGAGACCCAGTACTTC	CASRPGWGYQETQYF
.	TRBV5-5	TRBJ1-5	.	TGTGCCAGCAGCCCGGTTTATAGCAATCAGCCCCATCATTTT	CASSPVYSNQPHHF
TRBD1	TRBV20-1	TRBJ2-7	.	TGCAGTGCTCCCTACAGGGGGATGTACGAGCAGTACTTC	CSAPYRGMYEQYF
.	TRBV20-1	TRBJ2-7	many	TGCAGGGCCGGGAGCTCCTACGAGCAGTACTTC	CRAGSSYEQYF
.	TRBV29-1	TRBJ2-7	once	TGCAGCGTTGAAGGATTCAATTCCTACGAGCAGTACTTC	CSVEGFNSYEQYF
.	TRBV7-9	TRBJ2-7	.	TGTGCCAGCAGCCCAGGCCGAGTGTCCTACGAGCAGTACTTC	CASSPGRVSYEQYF
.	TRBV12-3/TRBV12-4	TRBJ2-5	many	TGTGCCAGCACCTATCTAGAGACCCAGTACTTC	CASTYLETQYF
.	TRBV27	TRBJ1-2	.	TGTGCCAGCAGAACAGATTCGTTGACTAACTATGGCTACACCTTC	CASRTDSLTNYGYTF
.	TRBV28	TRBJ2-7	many	TGTGCCAGCAGTTTCCCGGACAGCACCTACGAGCAGTACTTC	CASSFPDSTYEQYF
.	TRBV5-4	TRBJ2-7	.	TGTGCCAGCAGCTTCGTCGGACAGACCTACGAGCAGTACTTC	CASSFVGQTYEQYF
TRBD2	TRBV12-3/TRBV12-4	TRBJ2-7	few	TGTGCCAGCAGTTTAGCCCGGACTAGCGGGAGATACGAGCAGTACTTC	CASSLARTSGRYEQYF